This T cell receptor (beta chain) was identified in a study of shared clonotypes between healthy human individuals. Across the study: A donor's plate count was three for CD4 naive and three for CD4 memory; CD8 naive had two and CD8 memory one.

Germline CDR1 and CDR2: WNHNN and SYGVQD (reference sequence). The junction had 7 bases not matched to a gene; V was cut back by 6 bases and J by 2 bases. The CDR3 totals 14 residues. This table comes from immunoSEQ multiplex PCR, and its TCRdb copy is limited to in-frame clones, with some not included. Of 2 million or so clones in the sample, 85% to 95% were seen once. This TCR was recovered from a young man in good health. V usage is TRBV10-1 and J usage is TRBJ2-7; TRBD1 matches 7 bases. The sample consisted of naive CD4+ T cells sorted from blood. Subset reported: CD45RA+ positively selected. The CDR3 nucleotides read TGCGCCAGCAGCCCCGGGACAGCAGCCTACGAGCAGTACTTC. Amino acid sequence: CASSPGTAAYEQYF.